Below are 30 T cell receptor beta chains sequenced from a single sample in a study of CD8 T cells in ankylosing spondylitis. Via MiXCR, TCRdb re-called the 5' RACE reads, giving one row per CDR3 protein. The sample lists roughly 240,000 distinct CDR3 sequences, under 8.5% occurring once. Sequenced material: blood, either unsorted or a sorted T cell fraction (not recorded which). These receptors came from a female donor with ankylosing spondylitis or in good health (not recorded which).

In this sample, this clonotype turned up many times. This sequence joins TRBV6-2 or TRBV6-3 and TRBJ2-7; 9 nucleotides align to TRBD2. Germline V CDR1 and CDR2: MNHEY, SVGEGT. This CDR3 spans 13 amino acids. The trim removed 7 bases at V and 3 bases at J, leaving 4 bases unmatched. This chain's CDR3 is CASNLAGSYEQYF. The DNA for the CDR3 is TGTGCCAGCAACCTAGCGGGAAGCTACGAGCAGTACTTC.

This clonotype was seen at least ten times. The J gene is TRBJ2-7, the V gene TRBV20-1; possible D gene TRBD2, 6 bases. V lost 0 bases, J lost 5 bases, and 14 bases lay in between. CDR1 is DFQATT and CDR2 is SNEGSKA in the germline V gene (reference sequence). The CDR3 is 14 residues long. CDR3 DNA sequence: TGCAGTGCTAGAGATCTCGGGGGAGTAGACGAGCAGTACTTC. It yields the protein CSARDLGGVDEQYF.

On this clonotype itself: A much larger clone lies one base from this, so it may be a read error. This chain connects TRBV4-3 to TRBJ2-7; 10 bases agree with TRBD1. Per germline, CDR1 LGHNA and CDR2 YSLEER. The CDR3 spans 15 residues. The ends lost 4 bases at V and 7 bases at J; junction bases unmatched: 10. CDR3 coding DNA: TGCGCCAGCAGCCTGCGACAGGGGGCAGTGTGGGAGCAGTACTTC. This translates into CASSLRQGAVWEQYF.

At least ten counts were recorded for this clonotype. This chain links TRBV19 with TRBJ1-5; D is perhaps TRBD1 (5 bases). The germline V gene encodes CDR1 LNHDA and CDR2 SQIVND (reference sequence). The CDR3 is 14 amino acids. V was cut by 7 bases and J by 0 bases, with 10 bases left in between. The CDR3 nucleotides are TGTGCCAGTAAAGGGGAGGTTAGCAATCAGCCCCAGCATTTT. This codes for CASKGEVSNQPQHF.

This clonotype was recorded many times. The genes are TRBV6-5 and TRBJ1-2; no clear D. The V gene lost 4 bases and the J gene lost 4 bases, with 10 bases spanning the gap. There are 13 residues in the CDR3. The germline V gene encodes CDR1 MNHEY and CDR2 SVGAGI. CDR3 residues: CASSSPASYGYTF. The CDR3 nucleotides read TGTGCCAGCAGTTCCCCAGCCTCCTATGGCTACACCTTC.

This clonotype was seen at least ten times. This chain uses TRBV20-1 with TRBJ2-4; no definite D call. Trimming left V 5 bases short and J 0 bases short, with 8 bases between. Germline V lookup: CDR1 DFQATT, CDR2 SNEGSKA (reference sequence). The CDR3 covers 13 residues. For the CDR3, the DNA is TGCAGTGCTCCTTCCTTAGCCAAAAACATTCAGTACTTC. This translates into CSAPSLAKNIQYF.

This clonotype appeared many times. The chain has TRBV14 and TRBJ2-3, with no clear D. Trimming left V 4 bases short and J 5 bases short, with 7 bases between. This CDR3 is built from 12 residues. Germline CDR1 and CDR2: SGHDN and FVKESK. CDR3 residues: CASSRPRDTQYF. Here the CDR3 DNA reads TGTGCCAGCAGCCGTCCCCGAGATACGCAGTATTTT.

A few counts support this clonotype. The gene calls are TRBV7-6 and TRBJ2-1, with a possible D match to TRBD1 (6 bases). The CDR3 loop spans 15 amino acids. Germline CDR1 reads SGHVS; CDR2 reads FNYEAQ. V was trimmed by 2 bases and J by 6 bases, leaving 14 bases between them. The CDR3 here is CASSLTGFSLNEQFF. CDR3 coding DNA: TGTGCCAGCAGCTTAACAGGGTTCTCGCTCAATGAGCAGTTCTTC.

The table lists this clonotype with many counts. This chain uses TRBV21-1 with TRBJ2-1; the table's D call, TRBD2, was not checked against the DNA. TRBV21-1 is reported as a pseudogene. The CDR3 loop spans 15 amino acids. CDR3 sequence: CASSKGPSGANEQFF. The DNA for the CDR3 is TGTGCCAGCAGCAAAGGGCCTAGCGGGGCCAATGAGCAGTTCTTC.

This clonotype appeared many times. The V gene is TRBV20-1, the J gene TRBJ1-2; 8 nucleotides line up with TRBD1. V lost 5 bases, J lost 8 bases, and 7 bases stayed unmatched. The CDR3 has 12 residues. Looked up from germline, CDR1 is DFQATT and CDR2 is SNEGSKA (reference sequence). CDR3 DNA sequence: TGCAGTGCTTCGGACAGGGAAGGCGGCTACACCTTC. Translated: CSASDREGGYTF.

This sequence joins TRBV7-8 and TRBJ1-2; a weak D match, TRBD1 (5 bases). V lost 0 bases and J 2 bases, leaving 13 bases between the germline ends. This CDR3 contains 16 residues. Germline lookup yields CDR1 SGHVS and CDR2 FQNEAQ. The CDR3 protein is CASSLAGQYFNYGYTF. The CDR3 DNA is TGTGCCAGCAGCTTAGCGGGGCAGTATTTCAACTATGGCTACACCTTC.

This clonotype was observed at least ten times. This chain connects TRBV12-3 or TRBV12-4 to TRBJ2-1; D gene uncertain. The CDR3 runs 14 residues. The V gene lost 5 bases and the J gene lost 6 bases, with 14 bases spanning the gap. CDR3 protein: CASSPTGPSNEQFF. CDR3 coding DNA: TGTGCCAGCAGTCCCACCGGCCCCTCCAATGAGCAGTTCTTC.

On this clonotype itself: This may be a read error: a much more frequent sequence differs by one nucleotide. The J gene is TRBJ1-2, the V gene TRBV12-3 or TRBV12-4; a weak D match, TRBD1 (5 bases). The CDR3 consists of 14 residues. V lost 0 bases, J lost 10 bases, and 15 bases lay in between. The CDR3 DNA reads TGTGCCAGCAGTTTAGCGCGGGGGAAAAATGACTACACCTTC. Translated: CASSLARGKNDYTF.

This clonotype was detected ten times or more. The rearrangement joins TRBV6-2 or TRBV6-3 to TRBJ1-2; D not certain. The CDR3 contains 12 residues. Germline V gene sequence: CDR1 MNHEY, CDR2 SVGEGT. Trimming took 6 bases from V and 6 from J, leaving 11 bases between them. The CDR3 loop reads CASRGAVDGYTF. The CDR3 DNA reads TGTGCCAGCAGGGGTGCTGTGGATGGCTACACCTTC.

This clonotype was counted ten times or more. This rearrangement joins TRBV2 to TRBJ1-2, with D perhaps matching TRBD1 (6 bases). The CDR3 length is 13 residues. The germline CDR1 and CDR2 sequences are SNHLY and FYNNEI. V was clipped by 9 bases and J by 4 bases, with 15 bases between them. CDR3 in amino acids: CARTKEGGYGYTF. The CDR3 bases are TGTGCCAGGACTAAAGAAGGGGGCTATGGCTACACCTTC. Together with reference TRBV2 and TRBJ1-2, the CDR3 gives the full variable domain: EPEVTQTPSHQVTQMGQEVILRCVPISNHLYFYWYRQILGQKVEFLVSFYNNEISEKSEIFDDQFSVERPDGSNFTLKIRSTKLEDSAMYFCARTKEGGYGYTFGSGTRLTVV.

This clonotype has a count of ten or more. The chain uses TRBV6-1 and TRBJ2-5, with D maybe TRBD2 (5 bases). Germline V lookup: CDR1 MNHNS, CDR2 SASEGT. The CDR3 is made up of 11 amino acids. V lost 10 bases and J 5 bases, leaving 11 bases between the germline ends. Here the CDR3 reads CATGLGETQYF. CDR3 DNA: TGTGCCACGGGATTGGGGGAGACCCAGTACTTC.

This clonotype was seen more than once but under ten times. V is TRBV6-2 or TRBV6-3 and J is TRBJ2-1, with unresolved D. This CDR3 is 14 amino acids long. CDR1 and CDR2 (germline): MNHEY, SVGEGT. Trimming stripped 7 bases from V and 5 bases from J, with 15 bases between. The CDR3, as DNA: TGTGCCAGCACCCAGGATCCCATAAACAATGAGCAGTTCTTC. Translation: CASTQDPINNEQFF.

This clonotype was seen only a few times. The chain links TRBV19 to TRBJ1-2; tentative D call: TRBD1 (6 bases). CDR1 is LNHDA and CDR2 is SQIVND in the germline V gene (reference sequence). V shed 3 bases and J shed 8 bases, with 13 bases lying between them. This CDR3 region has 13 residues. CDR3 DNA sequence: TGTGCCAGTAGTATGATCCAGGGGAGAGGCTACACCTTC. Amino acids: CASSMIQGRGYTF.

This clonotype turned up a few times. This may arise from a read error, as a much more abundant clone is one base away. The chain employs TRBV4-3 and TRBJ2-1; a weak D match, TRBD2 (6 bases). Germline CDR1 LGHNA, CDR2 YSLEER. This CDR3 comprises 16 residues. CDR3: CATSQGAGLSYNEQFF. The CDR3 nucleotides are TGCGCCACCAGCCAAGGGGCGGGACTCTCCTACAATGAGCAGTTCTTC.

The CDR3 reads CASREPSGYNEQFF. CDR3 bases: TGCGCCAGCAGGGAGCCTAGCGGGTACAATGAGCAGTTCTTC. The chain carries TRBV5-1 and TRBJ2-1, with TRBD2 matching over 8 bases. V was pared by 5 bases and J by 4 bases, with 5 bases of the junction left unmatched. The CDR3 runs 14 residues. Germline lookup yields CDR1 SGHRS and CDR2 YFSETQ.

On this clonotype: A much larger clone differs by one base, so this may be a read error. The chain joins TRBV12-3 or TRBV12-4 to TRBJ2-7; 8 nucleotides align to TRBD1. The CDR3 extends over 14 amino acids. CDR3 sequence (DNA): TGTGCCGGCAGAATAACAGGGGGAGGCTACGAGCAGTACTTC. It encodes CAGRITGGGYEQYF.

This clonotype was seen at least ten times. The J gene is TRBJ2-3, the V gene TRBV4-3; TRBD2 agrees at 12 bases. The CDR3 runs 17 residues. CDR1 and CDR2 from the germline V gene are LGHNA and YSLEER. V lost 3 bases to trimming and J lost 3 bases; unmatched junction nucleotides: 7. CDR3 sequence (DNA): TGCGCCAGCAGCCAGTCGACTAGCGGGAGTATAACAGATACGCAGTATTTT. It specifies CASSQSTSGSITDTQYF.

This clonotype was seen many times. The CDR3 loop reads CASSSDRRVFTF. The CDR3 nucleotides read TGTGCCAGCAGCTCGGACCGCAGGGTCTTCACCTTC. The chain carries TRBV5-4 and TRBJ1-2; weak D call: TRBD1 (5 bases). The germline V and J ends were trimmed by 3 bases and 13 bases, with 16 bases remaining between them. The germline CDR1 and CDR2 sequences are SGHNT and YYREEE (reference sequence). This CDR3 comprises 12 residues.

The chain has TRBV5-1 and TRBJ2-6; 9 bases fit TRBD1. Per the germline V gene, CDR1 is SGHRS and CDR2 is YFSETQ. The CDR3 totals 15 residues. The trim removed 6 bases at V and 1 base at J, leaving 2 bases unmatched. CDR3 in amino acids: CASTDRGSGANVLTF. The CDR3 coding sequence is TGCGCCAGCACGGACAGGGGATCTGGGGCCAACGTCCTGACTTTC.

This clonotype was detected many times. This chain links TRBV4-3 with TRBJ2-1, with 11 bases that match TRBD2. Germline values: CDR1 LGHNA, CDR2 YSLEER. CDR3 size: 18 residues. Losses at the gene ends were 1 base for V and 2 bases for J; bases not matched to a gene: 7. The CDR3 spells CASSQGSPGLAAYNEQFF. In DNA form, the CDR3 reads TGCGCCAGCAGCCAAGGATCACCGGGACTAGCGGCCTACAATGAGCAGTTCTTC.

This clonotype was seen ten or more times. This chain links TRBV11-1 with TRBJ2-1; possible D gene TRBD1, 7 bases. Per the germline V gene, CDR1 is SGHAT and CDR2 is FQDESV (reference sequence). With 4 bases removed from V and 4 bases from J, the gap between germline ends came to 14 bases. This CDR3 comprises 15 residues. The CDR3 reads CASSSARGTYNEQFF. CDR3 in DNA: TGTGCCAGCAGCTCGGCCAGGGGGACTTACAATGAGCAGTTCTTC.

About this clonotype: This sequence may be a read error, since a much larger clone differs from it by one base. The CDR3 DNA reads TGCAGTGCTAGAGATTACCGAAACTGCGAGCAGTACTTC. The encoded protein is CSARDYRNCEQYF. This chain links TRBV20-1 with TRBJ2-7; no clear D. Germline CDR1 is DFQATT and CDR2 is SNEGSKA (reference sequence). The ends were cut back, 0 bases at V and 6 bases at J, with 12 bases in the middle. CDR3 length equals 13 residues.

In its sample, this clonotype was seen many times. The chain employs TRBV27 and TRBJ2-7; 12 bases map to TRBD2. This CDR3 has 17 amino acids. Unmatched junction bases numbered 9, after V lost 2 bases and J lost 4 bases. Germline CDR1 MNHEY, CDR2 SMNVEV (reference sequence). The DNA for the CDR3 is TGTGCCAGCAGTTTACTAGCGGGAGGGCCGGATAATTACGAGCAGTACTTC. It encodes CASSLLAGGPDNYEQYF.

To note about this clonotype: The junction differs from germline at one of its ends, possibly a read error. The CDR3 sequence: CASGYLDPYNGQFF. The CDR3 DNA is TGTGCAAGCGGGTATCTAGATCCCTACAATGGGCAGTTCTTC. V usage is TRBV6-4 and J usage is TRBJ2-1; a possible D gene is TRBD2 (6 bases). The germline V gene has CDR1 MRHNA and CDR2 SNTAGT. This CDR3 is built from 14 residues.

Ten or more counts support this clonotype. The rearrangement uses TRBV7-6 and TRBJ1-1, with unresolved D. This CDR3 is 13 amino acids long. CDR1 SGHVS and CDR2 FNYEAQ come from the germline V gene. Trimming took 1 base from V and 10 from J, leaving 13 bases between them. DNA for the CDR3: TGTGCCAGCAGCTTAGGGGGTCCCGCTGGAGCTTTCTTT. It is translated as CASSLGGPAGAFF.